This record covers a single T cell receptor (beta chain). V dropped 4 bases and J dropped 2; count of bases not matched to a gene: 7. CDR1 and CDR2 (germline): KGHDR, SFDVKD. The CDR3 sequence is 16 residues long. This entry comes from a study of CD8 T cells in Susac syndrome. About 0.5 to 1 ug RNA was reverse transcribed with random hexamers. TCRdb used MiXCR to reprocess the immunoSEQ multiplex PCR reads, holding one entry per CDR3 protein. The sample has some 76,000 distinct CDR3 sequences, 75% to 95% seen once. Sequencing of TCR beta was carried out in blood CD8+ and CD4+ T cells. The patients serving as multiple sclerosis controls were treatment-naive. They had stable or active relapsing-remitting disease and fulfilled revised McDonald criteria.

Sequencing used CD8+ T cells from PBMCs. The chain recombines TRBV24-1 with TRBJ2-3, with 8 bases aligning to TRBD2. The TCR was taken from a human donor with multiple sclerosis. CDR3 amino acids: CATSDPGGGHTDTQYF. In DNA, the CDR3 is TGTGCCACCAGTGACCCGGGGGGGGGACACACAGATACGCAGTATTTT.